These T cell receptor beta chains were read from a single sample in a study of T-cell reconstitution after alpha-beta-depleted transplantation in children. TCRdb independently ran MiXCR on the PCR reads; one entry per CDR3 protein. Of 670,000 or so distinct CDR3 sequences listed, under 15% are singletons. This sample comprised PBMCs, obtained before TCRalphabeta/CD19-depleted stem cell transplant. The receptors come from a girl aged 2 to 10 with congenital amegakaryocytic thrombocytopenia, due to receive a stem cell transplant. Each CDR3 is given with its conserved first and last residue.

v_gene	j_gene	CDR3aa
TRBV12-3/TRBV12-4	TRBJ2-5	CASSYEGLRQETQYF
TRBV5-1	TRBJ2-2	CASSLEGQGNTGELFF
TRBV5-1	TRBJ2-2	CASSLEENTGELFF
TRBV29-1	TRBJ2-3	CSGSADTQYF
TRBV10-3	TRBJ2-3	CAIRPGLGHVTQYF
TRBV7-9	TRBJ1-1	CASSLQRANTEAFF
TRBV20-1	TRBJ2-1	CCAQTNRVPRMGEQFF
TRBV29-1	TRBJ1-1	CSVGGGGDTEAFF
TRBV20-1	TRBJ2-5	CSATGQKNQETQYF
TRBV15	TRBJ1-2	CATSRPLPSVYGYTF
TRBV12-3/TRBV12-4	TRBJ2-1	CASRADLAGGPGNEQFF
TRBV7-3	TRBJ2-5	CASSLNPSAGETGTQYF
TRBV7-9	TRBJ1-3	CASSRQGSSGNTIYF
TRBV12-3/TRBV12-4	TRBJ1-2	CASSFLTGSGFGYTF
TRBV3-1	TRBJ2-1	CASSPVGVNEQFF
TRBV27	TRBJ2-3	CASSNPPSLTDTQYF
TRBV6-1	TRBJ1-1	CASSEQGGSNTEAFF
TRBV7-9	TRBJ2-1	CASSATGQGLPQFF
TRBV7-6	TRBJ2-1	CASSPPRGGSEQFF
TRBV5-1	TRBJ2-3	CASSLPGTSGSLHSSTDTQYF
TRBV5-6	TRBJ1-6	CASSLFLSTEDFRNNSPLHF
TRBV20-1	TRBJ2-5	CSASVAGGAETQYF
TRBV2	TRBJ2-4	CASSEDRDADIQYF